The 18 T cell receptor beta chains presented below share a single source sample, sequenced in a study of control samples from healthy donors and cancer patients. Here immunoSEQ multiplex PCR was the method, and the copy in TCRdb shows in-frame clones only, minus some. The data contain roughly 180,000 clones, about 91% of them singletons. Input material: blood. The receptors derive from a woman between 40 and 55 years old in good health.

The chain carries TRBV5-6 and TRBJ1-3; D is unresolved. The CDR3 contains 13 residues. Germline CDR1 is SGHDT and CDR2 is YYEEEE. V gave up 6 bases and J gave up 0 bases, with 7 bases separating them. CDR3 sequence reads: CASTLASGNTIYF. The CDR3 DNA reads TGTGCCAGCACCCTCGCCTCTGGAAACACCATATATTTT.

In this sample, this clone turned up once. The rearrangement uses TRBV10-3 and TRBJ1-2; D gene ambiguous. CDR1 is ENHRY and CDR2 is SYGVKD in the germline V gene. CDR3 length: 13 amino acids. V was cut by 2 bases and J by 2 bases, with 6 bases left in between. Here the CDR3 DNA reads TGTGCCATCAGTGAGGACGGCAACTATGGCTACACCTTC. Protein: CAISEDGNYGYTF.

The chain uses TRBV5-1 and TRBJ2-5, with 8 nucleotides matching TRBD1. The V gene end was trimmed by 1 base and the J gene end by 5 bases; junction bases not matched to a gene: 4. The germline gives CDR1 SGHRS, CDR2 YFSETQ. CDR3 size: 14 residues. CDR3 DNA sequence: TGCGCCAGCAGCTTGACAGGGGGTATGGAGACCCAGTACTTC. This translates into CASSLTGGMETQYF.

The chain is built from TRBV10-3 and TRBJ2-7; TRBD2 matches 7 bases. CDR1 is ENHRY, CDR2 SYGVKD, per germline. Losses at the gene ends were 6 bases for V and 5 bases for J; bases not matched to a gene: 1. This CDR3 is built from 11 residues. CDR3 protein: CAIRGGDEQYF. The CDR3 DNA sequence: TGTGCCATCAGGGGGGGGGACGAGCAGTACTTC.

The V gene is TRBV6-6, the J gene TRBJ1-3; D is undetermined. CDR1 is MNHNY, CDR2 SVGAGI, per germline (reference sequence). The V end was cut by 4 bases, the J end by 0 bases, with 10 bases between. The CDR3 consists of 15 residues. CDR3 sequence: CASSSDLSSGNTIYF. For the CDR3, the DNA is TGTGCCAGCAGTTCAGACTTGAGCTCTGGAAACACCATATATTTT.

This clone was seen a single time. CDR3 residues: CASKGTSGGGETQYF. CDR3 in DNA: TGTGCCAGCAAGGGGACTAGCGGGGGCGGGGAGACCCAGTACTTC. The rearrangement uses TRBV28 and TRBJ2-5; TRBD2 matches 14 bases. Germline V lookup: CDR1 MDHEN, CDR2 SYDVKM. The CDR3 covers 15 residues. V lost 7 bases, J lost 5 bases, and 6 bases stayed unmatched.

In its sample, this clone was seen once. The chain couples TRBV13 to TRBJ1-6; D gene unclear. Trimming left V 4 bases short and J 7 bases short, with 17 bases between. The CDR3 runs to 16 residues. Germline V gives CDR1 PRHDT, CDR2 FYEKMQ (reference sequence). DNA of the CDR3: TGTGCCAGCAGCTCTACACTCGGGGTCCCCAATTCACCCCTCCACTTT. Translating gives CASSSTLGVPNSPLHF.

The V gene is TRBV19, the J gene TRBJ1-2, with TRBD1 identical over 11 bases. The V and J ends lost 6 bases and 5 bases, in that order; junction bases with no gene match: 8. This CDR3 is built from 15 residues. Germline loops: CDR1 LNHDA, CDR2 SQIVND (reference sequence). CDR3 DNA: TGTGCCAGTAGAGCCCCGGGACAGGGGGAGTATGGCTACACCTTC. Protein: CASRAPGQGEYGYTF.

V gene TRBV9 combines with J gene TRBJ2-1, with D tentatively TRBD2 (7 bases). Trimming removed 1 base at V and 12 bases at J, with 14 bases between. Germline V gene lookup returns CDR1 SGDLS and CDR2 YYNGEE. The CDR3 length is 13 residues. CDR3 region: CASSVYGGRAQFF. The CDR3 DNA is TGTGCCAGCAGCGTATACGGGGGGCGAGCGCAGTTCTTC.

This clone occurred a few times. This chain joins TRBV11-2 and TRBJ1-5; 8 bases agree with TRBD1. This CDR3 contains 14 residues. The trim removed 6 bases at V and 6 bases at J, leaving 7 bases unmatched. CDR1 is SGHAT, CDR2 FQNNGV, per germline. The CDR3 coding sequence is TGTGCCAGCAGTGAGGGACAGGTCAGTCAGCCCCAGCATTTT. This encodes CASSEGQVSQPQHF. Variable domain in full (rest from reference TRBV11-2 and TRBJ1-5): EAGVAQSPRYKIIEKRQSVAFWCNPISGHATLYWYQQILGQGPKLLIQFQNNGVVDDSQLPKDRFSAERLKGVDSTLKIQPAKLEDSAVYLCASSEGQVSQPQHFGDGTRLSIL.

This chain uses TRBV19 with TRBJ2-7; 9 bases line up with TRBD2. The CDR3 has 15 amino acids. Germline V CDR1 and CDR2: LNHDA, SQIVND (reference sequence). Unmatched junction bases numbered 4, after V lost 3 bases and J lost 1 base. The CDR3 here is CASSMSSGGSYEQYF. CDR3 coding DNA: TGTGCCAGTAGTATGTCGAGCGGGGGGTCCTACGAGCAGTACTTC.

The gene calls are TRBV19 and TRBJ1-1; 10 positions match TRBD1. V lost 7 bases, J lost 6 bases, and 8 bases stayed unmatched. The CDR3 totals 14 residues. CDR1 is LNHDA and CDR2 is SQIVND in the germline V gene (reference sequence). CDR3 protein: CASTQGQGTAEAFF. CDR3 coding DNA: TGTGCCAGTACCCAGGGACAGGGGACAGCTGAAGCTTTCTTT.

The V call is TRBV10-3, the J call TRBJ1-4, with D unclear. Looked up from germline, CDR1 is ENHRY and CDR2 is SYGVKD. The CDR3 contains 12 residues. V was pared by 8 bases and J by 3 bases, with 7 bases between. The CDR3 bases are TGTGCCATCGGCATCTCTAATGAAAAACTGTTTTTT. Protein sequence: CAIGISNEKLFF.

The V call is TRBV7-6, the J call TRBJ2-7, with TRBD1 identical over 7 bases. Germline CDR1 and CDR2: SGHVS and FNYEAQ. The junction had 10 bases not matched to a gene; V was cut back by 3 bases and J by 2 bases. This CDR3 spans 16 amino acids. In DNA, the CDR3 is TGTGCCAGCAGCTTGGGACAGCCCCGAGAAACCTACGAGCAGTACTTC. Translation: CASSLGQPRETYEQYF.

The gene calls are TRBV27 and TRBJ2-5; tentative D call: TRBD1 (5 bases). CDR1 and CDR2 (germline): MNHEY, SMNVEV (reference sequence). CDR3 length: 15 residues. V was trimmed by 2 bases and J by 0 bases, leaving 10 bases between them. The CDR3 sequence is CASSLIGRDQETQYF. In DNA form, the CDR3 reads TGTGCCAGCAGTTTAATTGGCAGGGACCAAGAGACCCAGTACTTC.

The table lists this clone with a count of one. The rearrangement joins TRBV6-5 to TRBJ1-1; D not resolved. This CDR3 has 14 amino acids. Per germline, CDR1 MNHEY and CDR2 SVGAGI. The ends were cut back, 0 bases at V and 1 base at J, with 6 bases in the middle. CDR3 amino acids: CASSYSIENTEAFF. The DNA of the CDR3 is TGTGCCAGCAGTTACTCAATAGAGAACACTGAAGCTTTCTTT.

The V gene is TRBV5-8, the J gene TRBJ2-1, with D hard to call. The CDR3 sequence is 11 residues long. CDR1 is SGHTS and CDR2 is YDEGEE in the germline V gene. V lost 4 bases and J lost 9, with 8 bases in between. CDR3: CASSLDPEQFF. The CDR3 region has the DNA TGTGCCAGCAGCCTGGATCCTGAGCAGTTCTTC.

A single count supports this clone. J is TRBJ1-6 and V is TRBV6-5, with 8 bases aligning to TRBD1. The junction had 2 bases not matched to a gene; V was cut back by 6 bases and J by 7 bases. The germline V gene has CDR1 MNHEY and CDR2 SVGAGI. The CDR3 is made up of 13 amino acids. DNA for the CDR3: TGTGCCAGCAGCGGACAGGGAAATTCACCCCTCCACTTT. Protein: CASSGQGNSPLHF.